The sequence of this T cell receptor (beta chain) was determined in a study of human T cells and chemical hapten exposure (dated by TCRdb to the early 2020s). In terms of the full investigation: For sensitization, 2% DPC in acetone was applied to a 2 cm by 2 cm area of upper inner arm skin. Weekly therapeutic DPC doses were additionally applied to the scalp of patients throughout the roughly 23-week study period. Patch testing was done on the upper back using Finn chambers containing 0.01% DPC, and results were scored after 6 days according to International Contact Dermatitis Research Group standards. The mostly female patient cohort included alopecia areata with under or over 50% scalp involvement, alopecia totalis and alopecia universalis. Libraries were pooled for sequencing, and per-sample TCR yields varied mainly because of small differences in library volumes within the pool. In alopecia patients, the study followed how the peripheral blood TCR repertoire changed in vivo over primary and secondary sensitization to diphenylcyclopropenone (DPC), a hapten. Patient blood was sampled pre-sensitization (week 0) and at 2, 6 and about 24 weeks after DPC sensitization. For TCR sequencing, blood came from about 29 alopecia patients at anywhere from one to four time points (pre-sensitization, 2, 6 and 24 weeks).

A few counts support this clonotype. Its target antigen remains unknown. No base quality values were provided; no much bigger clone lies one nucleotide off. The time point label on this specimen signifies: patch test 3, about 24 weeks after DPC sensitization. In the paper's terms, the treatment or condition label means: therapeutic diphenylcyclopropenone sensitization with weekly scalp DPC. At every patch-test visit, the blood draw took place before the patch test was put on. Patients were eligible if aged 18 to 70, diagnosed with alopecia and judged suitable for DPC therapy, and pregnant patients were excluded. Total RNA was isolated from unfractionated whole blood collected in Tempus Blood RNA tubes. The receptor library was made with RACE. The sample was run on a NextSeq 500. During library preparation, unique molecular identifiers were attached to individual cDNA molecules so that TCRs could be counted quantitatively and reproducibly. Both TCR alpha and TCR beta chains were sequenced from each blood RNA sample. The original pipeline was this. A median of around 96,000 TCRs per sample was observed, with a range of 23,224 to 690,600. The Decombinator software suite was used to annotate V, J and CDR3 in the TCR reads. For the PS versus PT1 abundance plots, all samples were subsampled to the same number of TCRs (28,000). Expanded TCRs were defined as absent before sensitization and observed at least eight times at the 2-week time point. TCRdb applied fastp at Q25 and MiXCR to the public reads, then kept only in-frame beta chains. Rows matching on CDR3 protein sequence are summarized as one entry with the most common DNA and genes. The V and J calls were determined by TCRdb, not by the authors. Present in this sample are 55,000 to 80,000 distinct CDR3 sequences, roughly 11% of which were seen just once. Of the sample, more than 2% falls within the top ten clones.

Summary of the overall study and its limitations: Repeated subsampling changed both the strength of the expansion versus patch-test correlation and the threshold at which the correlation became significant. The number of TCRs above 1 in 1000 frequency did not change with DPC sensitization; there was no evidence of global repertoire structure alterations. Alopecia, a presumed autoimmune disease, was present in all patients, so the immune response of the patients might differ from that of healthy individuals. Compared with pre-sensitization or healthy control sets, expanded TCRs formed significantly more large CDR3 similarity clusters, which is consistent with antigen-driven responses. The number of PT1 expanded TCRs positively correlated with patch test score, significant at thresholds 8, 16 and 32 but not 4.

The sample was whole blood, taken in connection with sensitization to the hapten diphenylcyclopropenone (DPC). This sequence originates from a woman aged 30 to 39 with alopecia areata. Some clones in this sample may be carry-over from other donors' samples.

The CDR3 sequence is CSARDGGQVPSGANVLTF. The bases are TGCAGTGCTAGAGATGGCGGACAGGTCCCCTCTGGGGCCAACGTCCTGACTTTC. In this chain, TRBV20-1 is recombined with TRBJ2-6; the junction holds 7 bases that match TRBD1. V trim: 0 bases; J trim: 0 bases; unmatched bases: 8. Inclusive of the bounding cysteine and phenylalanine, the CDR3 is 18 residues long. Of all the DNA, just the CDR3 is kept, 54 bases in frame from base 1. The germline V gene (reference sequence) specifies DFQATT as CDR1 and SNEGSKA as CDR2.